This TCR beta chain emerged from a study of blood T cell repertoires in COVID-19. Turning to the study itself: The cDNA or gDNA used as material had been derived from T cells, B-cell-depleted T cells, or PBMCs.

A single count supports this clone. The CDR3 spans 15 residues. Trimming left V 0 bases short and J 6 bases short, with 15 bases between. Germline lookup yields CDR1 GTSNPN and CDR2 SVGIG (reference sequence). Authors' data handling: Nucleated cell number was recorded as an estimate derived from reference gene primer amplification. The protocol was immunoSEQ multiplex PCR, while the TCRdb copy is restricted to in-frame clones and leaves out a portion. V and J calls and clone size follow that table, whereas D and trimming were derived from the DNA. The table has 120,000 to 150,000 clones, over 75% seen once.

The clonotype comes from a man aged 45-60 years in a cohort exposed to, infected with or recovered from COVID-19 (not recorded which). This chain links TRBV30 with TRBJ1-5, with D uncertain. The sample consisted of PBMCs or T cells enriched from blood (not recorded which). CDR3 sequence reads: CAWSVRVGEGQPQHF. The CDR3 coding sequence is TGTGCCTGGAGTGTACGGGTGGGAGAGGGTCAGCCCCAGCATTTT.